This TCR beta chain was recovered during a study of CD8+ T cells in alopecia areata. Study information: A regimen of oral tofacitinib, 5 to 10 mg twice daily, was given to treated patients. Study-wide points: Affected lesional scalp, above all in alopecia totalis/universalis, was more clonal than normal scalp.

V dropped 7 bases and J dropped 4 bases, with 16 bases sitting between them. The germline V gene encodes CDR1 MNHEY and CDR2 SVGAGI. CDR3 length: 14 amino acids. Extracted RNA was reverse transcribed into cDNA, the sequencing template. Profiled with immunoSEQ multiplex PCR; TCRdb holds only in-frame clones, not every one. The table shows about 130,000 clones, with 45% to 60% occurring only once. Peripheral blood and lesional scalp punch biopsies came from alopecia areata patients. For this clone: The antigen remains unidentified.

The sequencing used CD4+ T cells sorted from blood, collected at week 0. The TCR comes from a human donor with alopecia areata. This chain links TRBV6-5 with TRBJ1-2; possibly TRBD1 for D (6 bases). The CDR3 nucleotides are TGTGCCAGCACACCACTTCCAGGGGCCTATGGCTACACCTTC. It translates to CASTPLPGAYGYTF.